The 29 T cell receptor beta chains presented below share a single source sample, sequenced in a study of beta chain features in type 1 diabetes listed by TCRdb under 2018. Libraries came from the immunoSEQ multiplex PCR assay. The High Capacity cDNA Reverse Transcription Kit was used to reverse transcribe all of the isolated RNA, meaning that expressed TCRB transcripts were what got sequenced. TCRdb took over this immuneACCESS table, retaining in-frame rearrangements with V and J assigned. Such tables are incomplete; in checked studies, under half of the missing clones stem from an unresolved V gene, and the remainder is unexplained. In all, the sample holds roughly 150,000 clones, and 8.5% to 14% of those were seen once. Roughly 2% of the sample belongs to the ten largest clones. The sample consisted of central memory CD4+ T cells from blood. Source of these receptors: a man between 18 and 29 years old in good health.

The V gene is TRBV7-2, the J gene TRBJ2-5; D gene ambiguous. The CDR3 extends over 13 amino acids. The germline CDR1 and CDR2 sequences are SGHTA and FQGNSA. Trimming removed 5 bases from V and 0 bases from J, with 7 bases in between. CDR3 sequence: CASSRGHQETQYF. CDR3 nucleotides: TGTGCCAGCAGCAGAGGACACCAAGAGACCCAGTACTTC.

The table lists this clone with many counts. This CDR3 reads CASSLLPPASGAGELFF. In DNA form, the CDR3 reads TGTGCCAGCAGCTTACTGCCCCCGGCTAGCGGGGCCGGGGAGCTGTTTTTT. V gene TRBV7-2 combines with J gene TRBJ2-2, with 9 positions matching TRBD2. The CDR3 totals 17 residues. CDR1 and CDR2 from the germline V gene are SGHTA and FQGNSA. V was clipped by 2 bases and J by 6 bases; unmatched bases: 10.

This clone was detected ten times or more. V is TRBV10-3 and J is TRBJ2-6; 14 positions match TRBD2. The germline V gene encodes CDR1 ENHRY and CDR2 SYGVKD. This CDR3 spans 14 amino acids. In nucleotides, the CDR3 is TGTGCTCTCGGGACTAGCGGGGGACAAAACGTCCTGACTTTC. Translated, it gives CALGTSGGQNVLTF.

There are a few counts of this clone. The rearrangement joins TRBV5-6 to TRBJ1-1; no clear D gene. Looked up from germline, CDR1 is SGHDT and CDR2 is YYEEEE. CDR3 length: 13 residues. Trimming cost V 1 base and J 2 bases, with 6 bases left between them. The CDR3 here is CASSLLFNTEAFF. CDR3 DNA sequence: TGTGCCAGCAGCTTGCTCTTCAACACTGAAGCTTTCTTT.

The CDR3 sequence: CAISESGTAGAGLSSYEQYF. The CDR3 coding sequence is TGTGCCATCAGTGAGTCGGGGACGGCCGGAGCGGGGCTAAGCTCCTACGAGCAGTACTTC. The chain uses TRBV10-3 and TRBJ2-7, with TRBD2 matching 7 bases. The CDR3 consists of 20 residues. Per the germline V gene, CDR1 is ENHRY and CDR2 is SYGVKD. V shed 0 bases and J 0 bases; nucleotides not matched to a gene: 17.

The J gene is TRBJ2-1, the V gene TRBV10-3, with a tentative D call TRBD2 (5 bases). Germline values: CDR1 ENHRY, CDR2 SYGVKD. The V gene lost 7 bases and the J gene lost 7 bases, with 17 bases spanning the gap. This CDR3 has 14 residues. The CDR3 coding sequence is TGTGCCATCAAGACTCTAGCAGACGCGAATGAGCAGTTCTTC. Protein: CAIKTLADANEQFF.

This rearrangement joins TRBV6-6 to TRBJ1-2; no clear D gene. Germline V gene sequence: CDR1 MNHNY, CDR2 SVGAGI (reference sequence). V was shortened by 7 bases and J by 7 bases, with 19 bases between the two germline ends. The CDR3 is made up of 14 amino acids. CDR3 sequence reads: CASTLHERAGGYTF. DNA for the CDR3: TGTGCCAGCACCTTGCATGAGAGGGCCGGTGGCTACACCTTC.

This clone was seen more than once but under ten times. This sequence joins TRBV6-5 and TRBJ2-1; D not resolved. The CDR3 runs 14 residues. The germline V and J ends were trimmed by 2 bases and 3 bases, with 8 bases remaining between them. Germline V gene lookup returns CDR1 MNHEY and CDR2 SVGAGI. This CDR3 reads CASSYKTGYNEQFF. The CDR3 coding sequence is TGTGCCAGCAGTTACAAGACTGGCTACAATGAGCAGTTCTTC.

This clone was observed a handful of times. The chain carries TRBV9 and TRBJ2-1; 9 nucleotides line up with TRBD2. The CDR3 has 18 amino acids. CDR1 is SGDLS and CDR2 is YYNGEE in the germline V gene. Trimming removed 3 bases from V and 2 bases from J; junction bases left unmatched: 12. CDR3 nucleotide sequence: TGTGCCAGCAGCGCCGAGGTGACTAGCGGTCAACCCTACAATGAGCAGTTCTTC. It encodes CASSAEVTSGQPYNEQFF.

This clone showed up just a few times. The chain has TRBV5-1 and TRBJ2-5; 7 nucleotides line up with TRBD1. CDR1 is SGHRS, CDR2 YFSETQ, per germline. The V gene end was trimmed by 2 bases and the J gene end by 1 base; junction bases not matched to a gene: 5. This CDR3 is 15 amino acids long. CDR3 in DNA: TGCGCCAGCAGCTTAGGTGACAGGGCCCAAGAGACCCAGTACTTC. It encodes CASSLGDRAQETQYF.

The genes are TRBV27 and TRBJ1-1, with unresolved D. The V gene lost 8 bases and the J gene lost 5 bases, with 6 bases spanning the gap. CDR3 length: 10 residues. From germline, CDR1 is MNHEY and CDR2 SMNVEV (reference sequence). CDR3 sequence reads: CASGQTEAFF. The DNA of the CDR3 is TGTGCCAGCGGGCAAACTGAAGCTTTCTTT.

This chain connects TRBV7-2 to TRBJ2-2, with D maybe TRBD1 (6 bases). Germline V gene sequence: CDR1 SGHTA, CDR2 FQGNSA. This CDR3 spans 12 amino acids. Between the trimmed V and J ends, which lost 5 bases and 14 bases, there was a span of 15 bases. CDR3 protein: CASSPQGRGLFF. CDR3 bases: TGTGCCAGCAGCCCACAGGGACGGGGACTGTTTTTT. The whole variable domain, remainder taken from reference TRBV7-2 and TRBJ2-2, is GAGVSQSPSNKVTEKGKDVELRCDPISGHTALYWYRQSLGQGLEFLIYFQGNSAPDKSGLPSDRFSAERTGGSVSTLTIQRTQQEDSAVYLCASSPQGRGLFFGEGSRLTVL.

This clone occurred a few times. V gene TRBV29-1 combines with J gene TRBJ2-7; the D is unclear. Trimming shortened V by 7 bases and J by 2 bases, and 15 bases separated the two germline ends. The germline V gene encodes CDR1 SQVTM and CDR2 ANQGSEA. The CDR3 spans 13 residues. The chain's CDR3 is CSAKTGVPYEQYF. The CDR3, as DNA: TGCAGCGCCAAGACTGGTGTCCCCTACGAGCAGTACTTC.

The chain couples TRBV7-8 to TRBJ2-7, with D unresolved. This CDR3 is 14 amino acids long. Germline assignment: CDR1 SGHVS and CDR2 FQNEAQ. The V end was cut by 4 bases, the J end by 0 bases, with 10 bases between. This CDR3 is CASSSRRISYEQYF. The CDR3 DNA reads TGTGCCAGCAGCTCTAGACGGATCTCCTACGAGCAGTACTTC.

The V call is TRBV9, the J call TRBJ2-3; D is ambiguous. CDR1 SGDLS and CDR2 YYNGEE come from the germline V gene. There are 14 residues in the CDR3. The V gene lost 6 bases and the J gene lost 2 bases, with 13 bases spanning the gap. The DNA for the CDR3 is TGTGCCAGCACCAAACACCGGGCCACAGATACGCAGTATTTT. Protein product: CASTKHRATDTQYF.

The chain combines TRBV30 with TRBJ1-1; D is uncertain. V shed 0 bases and J shed 6 bases, with 11 bases lying between them. Germline loops: CDR1 GTSNPN, CDR2 SVGIG (reference sequence). CDR3 size: 13 residues. CDR3 protein: CAWSVSTYSEAFF. DNA for the CDR3: TGTGCCTGGAGTGTATCCACGTACTCTGAAGCTTTCTTT.

This chain uses TRBV4-2 with TRBJ2-3, with 11 nucleotides matching TRBD1. CDR3 length: 16 residues. The germline V gene encodes CDR1 LGHNA and CDR2 YNFKEQ. V dropped 4 bases and J dropped 3; count of bases not matched to a gene: 6. The CDR3 sequence: CASSRTGGGGTDTQYF. The CDR3 DNA sequence: TGTGCCAGCAGCCGGACAGGGGGCGGTGGGACAGATACGCAGTATTTT.

This chain joins TRBV19 and TRBJ2-4, with 10 nucleotides matching TRBD2. V was pared by 3 bases and J by 4 bases, with 6 bases of the junction left unmatched. This CDR3 has 16 amino acids. Germline CDR1 and CDR2: LNHDA and SQIVND (reference sequence). The CDR3 sequence is CASSIMLAGVKNIQYF. The CDR3 DNA is TGTGCCAGTAGTATTATGCTAGCGGGGGTTAAAAACATTCAGTACTTC.

This clone was counted ten times or more. The V gene is TRBV21-1, the J gene TRBJ1-1. TRBV21-1 represents a pseudogene. This CDR3 spans 14 amino acids. The CDR3 is CASRQSRDGTEAFF. The CDR3 bases are TGTGCCAGCAGACAGTCCCGGGACGGCACTGAAGCTTTCTTT.

This sequence joins TRBV10-3 and TRBJ2-7; 9 nucleotides agree with TRBD1. V lost 8 bases to trimming and J lost 6 bases; unmatched junction nucleotides: 11. CDR3 size: 14 residues. Germline V CDR1 and CDR2: ENHRY, SYGVKD. CDR3 sequence (DNA): TGTGCCATCCACGGGACGGGACAGGGCACCGAGCAGTACTTC. Protein sequence: CAIHGTGQGTEQYF.

The J gene is TRBJ2-2, the V gene TRBV7-2; D ambiguous. The germline V gene has CDR1 SGHTA and CDR2 FQGNSA. The V and J ends lost 1 base and 0 bases respectively, with 3 bases between them. This CDR3 region has 14 residues. The CDR3 sequence is CASSLGTNTGELFF. CDR3 bases: TGTGCCAGCAGCTTAGGAACGAACACCGGGGAGCTGTTTTTT.

The chain is built from TRBV10-3 and TRBJ2-3; D is possibly TRBD2 (5 bases). Between the trimmed V and J ends, which lost 10 bases and 6 bases, there was a span of 17 bases. This CDR3 is 13 amino acids long. Germline CDR1 and CDR2: ENHRY and SYGVKD. In nucleotides, the CDR3 is TGTGCCACCTGGCGGGCCCGCGAGGATACGCAGTATTTT. Translated, it gives CATWRAREDTQYF.

V is TRBV7-2 and J is TRBJ2-5; D is unclear. V was clipped by 5 bases and J by 8 bases, with 18 bases between them. CDR3 length equals 14 residues. Germline V gives CDR1 SGHTA, CDR2 FQGNSA. Written as DNA, the CDR3 is TGTGCCAGCAGCCATGAGGTGGGGTATAGAACCCAGTACTTC. The encoded protein is CASSHEVGYRTQYF.

The rearrangement links TRBV27 to TRBJ2-2, with D possibly TRBD1 on 6 matching bases. The V end was cut by 5 bases, the J end by 4 bases, with 14 bases between. Germline CDR1 MNHEY, CDR2 SMNVEV (reference sequence). The CDR3 has 15 amino acids. As DNA, the CDR3 is TGTGCCAGCAGTCGCCCAGGGGTGCGCACCGGGGAGCTGTTTTTT. Translating gives CASSRPGVRTGELFF.

This clone was detected only a few times. The chain joins TRBV7-6 to TRBJ1-1; 7 nucleotides match TRBD1. CDR1 SGHVS and CDR2 FNYEAQ come from the germline V gene. The CDR3 loop spans 15 amino acids. Germline trimming cut 5 bases from V and 1 base from J; bases unmatched to any gene: 7. CDR3 loop: CASSPQTGANTEAFF. CDR3 sequence (DNA): TGTGCCAGCAGCCCCCAAACAGGGGCGAACACTGAAGCTTTCTTT.

This clone was observed a few times. The CDR3 loop is CASSPTRDRVGTDTQYF. The CDR3 DNA sequence: TGTGCCAGCTCACCTACCCGGGACAGGGTGGGCACAGATACGCAGTATTTT. The chain carries TRBV18 and TRBJ2-3, with 9 bases that match TRBD1. This CDR3 has 17 amino acids. Germline CDR1 KGHSH, CDR2 LQKENI. Germline trimming cut 3 bases from V and 1 base from J; bases unmatched to any gene: 8.

This chain links TRBV9 with TRBJ2-1, with TRBD1 matching 7 bases. CDR1 and CDR2 (germline): SGDLS, YYNGEE. V was clipped by 0 bases and J by 4 bases; unmatched bases: 16. This CDR3 comprises 19 residues. The CDR3 loop is CASSVGAIEGARSYNEQFF. The CDR3 DNA sequence: TGTGCCAGCAGCGTAGGCGCCATTGAGGGGGCTAGAAGTTACAATGAGCAGTTCTTC.

This clone was detected a few times. The chain employs TRBV15 and TRBJ1-2, with D unclear. This CDR3 is 12 amino acids long. Germline values: CDR1 LNHNV, CDR2 YYDKDF (reference sequence). V was pared by 0 bases and J by 7 bases, with 6 bases between. Here the CDR3 reads CATSRDPFGYTF. The CDR3 DNA sequence: TGTGCCACCAGCAGAGACCCCTTTGGCTACACCTTC.

The table lists this clone with a few counts. This chain links TRBV29-1 with TRBJ1-5, with 7 bases fitting TRBD1. V dropped 4 bases and J dropped 2; count of bases not matched to a gene: 5. The CDR3 consists of 14 residues. Looked up from germline, CDR1 is SQVTM and CDR2 is ANQGSEA. The CDR3 loop is CSVVEGAGNQPQHF. Here the CDR3 DNA reads TGCAGCGTTGTTGAGGGGGCAGGCAATCAGCCCCAGCATTTT.